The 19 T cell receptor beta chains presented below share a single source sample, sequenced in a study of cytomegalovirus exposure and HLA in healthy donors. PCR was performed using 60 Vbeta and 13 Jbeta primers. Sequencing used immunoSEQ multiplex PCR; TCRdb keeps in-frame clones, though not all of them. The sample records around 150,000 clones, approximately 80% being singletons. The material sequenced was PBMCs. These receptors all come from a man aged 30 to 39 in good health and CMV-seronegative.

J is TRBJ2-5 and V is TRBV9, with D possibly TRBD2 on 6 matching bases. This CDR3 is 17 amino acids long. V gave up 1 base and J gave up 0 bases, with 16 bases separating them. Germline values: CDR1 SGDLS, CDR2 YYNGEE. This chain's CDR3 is CASSVKAGPLHQETQYF. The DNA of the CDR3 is TGTGCCAGCAGCGTAAAGGCGGGACCACTGCACCAAGAGACCCAGTACTTC.

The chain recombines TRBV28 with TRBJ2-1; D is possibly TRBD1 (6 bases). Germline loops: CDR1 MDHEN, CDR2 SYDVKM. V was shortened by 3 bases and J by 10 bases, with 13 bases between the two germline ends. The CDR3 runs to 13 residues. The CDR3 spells CASSFYREWEQFF. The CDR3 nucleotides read TGTGCCAGCAGTTTCTACAGGGAGTGGGAGCAGTTCTTC.

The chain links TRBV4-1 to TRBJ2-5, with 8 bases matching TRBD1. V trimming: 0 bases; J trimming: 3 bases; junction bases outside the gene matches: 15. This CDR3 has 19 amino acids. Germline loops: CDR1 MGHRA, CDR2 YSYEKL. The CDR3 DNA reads TGCGCCAGCAGCCAAGACGCAGGGGGCAGGGGAGGATGGGAAGAGACCCAGTACTTC. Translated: CASSQDAGGRGGWEETQYF.

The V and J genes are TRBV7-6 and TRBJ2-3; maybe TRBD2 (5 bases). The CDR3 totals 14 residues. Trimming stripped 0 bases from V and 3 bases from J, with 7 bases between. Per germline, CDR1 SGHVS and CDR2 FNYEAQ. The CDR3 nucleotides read TGTGCCAGCAGCTTAGCAACGGGGACAGATACGCAGTATTTT. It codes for CASSLATGTDTQYF. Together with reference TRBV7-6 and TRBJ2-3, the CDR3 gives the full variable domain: GAGVSQSPRYKVTKRGQDVALRCDPISGHVSLYWYRQALGQGPEFLTYFNYEAQQDKSGLPNDRFSAERPEGSISTLTIQRTEQRDSAMYRCASSLATGTDTQYFGPGTRLTVL.

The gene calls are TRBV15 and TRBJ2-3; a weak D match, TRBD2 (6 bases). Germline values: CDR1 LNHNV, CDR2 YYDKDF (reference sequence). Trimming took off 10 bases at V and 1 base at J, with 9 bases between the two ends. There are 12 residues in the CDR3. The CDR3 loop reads CASGGGTDTQYF. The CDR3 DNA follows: TGTGCCAGTGGCGGGGGCACAGATACGCAGTATTTT.

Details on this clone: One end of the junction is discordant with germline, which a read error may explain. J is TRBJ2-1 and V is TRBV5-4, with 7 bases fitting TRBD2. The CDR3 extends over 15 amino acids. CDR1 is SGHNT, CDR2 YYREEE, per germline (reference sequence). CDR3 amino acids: CASTLTSGNYNEQFF. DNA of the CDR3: TGTGCCAGCACCTTGACAAGCGGGAACTACAATGAGCAGTTCTTC.

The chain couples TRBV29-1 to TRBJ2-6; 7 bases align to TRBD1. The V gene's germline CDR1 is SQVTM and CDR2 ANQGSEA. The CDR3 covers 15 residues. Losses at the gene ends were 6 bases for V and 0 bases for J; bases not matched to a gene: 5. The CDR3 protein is CSVGTARSGANVLTF. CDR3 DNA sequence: TGCAGCGTCGGGACAGCCCGCTCTGGGGCCAACGTCCTGACTTTC.

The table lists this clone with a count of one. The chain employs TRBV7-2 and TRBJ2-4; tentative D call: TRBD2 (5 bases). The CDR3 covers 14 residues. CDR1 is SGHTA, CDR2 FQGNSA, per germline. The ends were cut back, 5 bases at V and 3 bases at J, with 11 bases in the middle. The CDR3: CASSLSGIKNIQYF. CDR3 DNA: TGTGCCAGCAGCCTAAGCGGCATCAAAAACATTCAGTACTTC.

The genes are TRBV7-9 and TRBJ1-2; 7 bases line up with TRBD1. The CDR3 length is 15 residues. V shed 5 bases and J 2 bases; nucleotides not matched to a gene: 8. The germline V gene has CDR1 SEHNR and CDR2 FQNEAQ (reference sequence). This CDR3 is CASSKGGPRNYGYTF. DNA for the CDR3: TGTGCCAGCAGCAAAGGGGGCCCTAGAAACTATGGCTACACCTTC.

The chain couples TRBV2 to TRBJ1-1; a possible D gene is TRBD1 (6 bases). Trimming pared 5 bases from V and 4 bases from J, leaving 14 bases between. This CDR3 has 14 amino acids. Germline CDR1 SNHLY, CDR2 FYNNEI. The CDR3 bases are TGTGCCAGCAGTATTCGCGGGGGGCGCACTGAAGCTTTCTTT. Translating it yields CASSIRGGRTEAFF.

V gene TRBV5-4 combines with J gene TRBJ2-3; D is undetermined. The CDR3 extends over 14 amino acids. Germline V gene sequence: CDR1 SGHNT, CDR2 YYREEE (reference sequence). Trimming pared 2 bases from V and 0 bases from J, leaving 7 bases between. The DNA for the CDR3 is TGTGCCAGCAGCTTCTCTTCTAGCACAGATACGCAGTATTTT. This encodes CASSFSSSTDTQYF.

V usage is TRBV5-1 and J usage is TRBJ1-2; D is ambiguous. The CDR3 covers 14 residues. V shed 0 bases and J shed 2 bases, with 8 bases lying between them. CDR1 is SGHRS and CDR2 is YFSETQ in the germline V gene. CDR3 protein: CASSLGGLNYGYTF. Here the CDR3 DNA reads TGCGCCAGCAGCTTGGGTGGCCTCAACTATGGCTACACCTTC.

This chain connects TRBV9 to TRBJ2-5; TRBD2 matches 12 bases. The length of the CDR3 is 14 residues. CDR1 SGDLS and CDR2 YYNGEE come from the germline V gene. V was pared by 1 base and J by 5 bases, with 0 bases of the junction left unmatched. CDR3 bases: TGTGCCAGCAGCGTAACTAGCGGGAGGGAGACCCAGTACTTC. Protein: CASSVTSGRETQYF.

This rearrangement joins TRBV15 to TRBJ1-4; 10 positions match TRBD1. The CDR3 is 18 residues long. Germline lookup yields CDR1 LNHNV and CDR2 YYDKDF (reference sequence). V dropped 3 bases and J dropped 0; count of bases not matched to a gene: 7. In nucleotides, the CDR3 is TGTGCCACCAGCAGGGGCGGACAGGGGGGAACAACTAATGAAAAACTGTTTTTT. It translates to CATSRGGQGGTTNEKLFF. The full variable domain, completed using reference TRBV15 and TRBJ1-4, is DAMVIQNPRYQVTQFGKPVTLSCSQTLNHNVMYWYQQKSSQAPKLLFHYYDKDFNNEADTPDNFQSRRPNTSFCFLDIRSPGLGDTAMYLCATSRGGQGGTTNEKLFFGSGTQLSVL.

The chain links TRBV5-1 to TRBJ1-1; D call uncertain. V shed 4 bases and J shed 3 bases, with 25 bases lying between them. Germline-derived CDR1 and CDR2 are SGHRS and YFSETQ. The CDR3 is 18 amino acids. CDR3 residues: CASSPQSYPPSGYTEAFF. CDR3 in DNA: TGCGCCAGCAGCCCTCAATCTTACCCCCCGAGCGGATACACTGAAGCTTTCTTT.

Here the CDR3 reads CASSLDLPGLRTGELFF. CDR3 DNA sequence: TGTGCCAGCTCACTCGACCTACCGGGACTACGTACCGGGGAGCTGTTTTTT. The chain employs TRBV18 and TRBJ2-2; 7 nucleotides line up with TRBD2. The trim removed 4 bases at V and 5 bases at J, leaving 13 bases unmatched. The CDR3 covers 17 residues. CDR1 KGHSH and CDR2 LQKENI come from the germline V gene.

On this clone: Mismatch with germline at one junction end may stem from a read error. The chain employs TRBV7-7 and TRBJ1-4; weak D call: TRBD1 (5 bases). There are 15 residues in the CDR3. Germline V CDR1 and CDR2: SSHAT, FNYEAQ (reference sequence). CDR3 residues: CASSLGRGSNEKLFF. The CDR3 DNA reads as TGTGCTAGCAGCTTAGGGCGGGGGTCTAATGAAAAACTGTTTTTT.

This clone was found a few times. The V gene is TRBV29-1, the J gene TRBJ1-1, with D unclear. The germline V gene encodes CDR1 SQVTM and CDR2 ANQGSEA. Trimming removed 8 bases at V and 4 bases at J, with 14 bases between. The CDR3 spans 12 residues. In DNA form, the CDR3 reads TGCAGCTGGCGGGGAGCGGGCACTGAAGCTTTCTTT. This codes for CSWRGAGTEAFF.

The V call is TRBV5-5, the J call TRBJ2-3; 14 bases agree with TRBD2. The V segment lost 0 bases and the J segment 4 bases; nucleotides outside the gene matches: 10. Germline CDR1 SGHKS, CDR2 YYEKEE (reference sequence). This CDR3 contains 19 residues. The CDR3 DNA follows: TGTGCCAGCAGCTTGGGGCCGGGACTAGCGGGAGTTTTTCCAGATACGCAGTATTTT. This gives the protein CASSLGPGLAGVFPDTQYF.